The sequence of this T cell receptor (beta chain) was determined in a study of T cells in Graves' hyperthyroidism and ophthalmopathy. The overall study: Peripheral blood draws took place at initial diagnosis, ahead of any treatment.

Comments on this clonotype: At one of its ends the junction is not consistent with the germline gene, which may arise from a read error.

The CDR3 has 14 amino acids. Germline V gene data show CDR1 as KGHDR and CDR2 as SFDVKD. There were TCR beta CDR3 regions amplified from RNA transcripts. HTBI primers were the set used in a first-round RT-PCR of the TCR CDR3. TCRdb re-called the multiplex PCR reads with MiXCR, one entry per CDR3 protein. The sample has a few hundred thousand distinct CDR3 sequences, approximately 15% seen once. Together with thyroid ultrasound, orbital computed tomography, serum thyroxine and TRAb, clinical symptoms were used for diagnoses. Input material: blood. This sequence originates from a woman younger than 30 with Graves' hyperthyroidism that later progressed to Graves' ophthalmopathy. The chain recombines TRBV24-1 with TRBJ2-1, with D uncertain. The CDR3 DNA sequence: TGTGCCACCAGTGAGACCAGCTCCTACAGTGAGCAGTTCTTC. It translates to CATSETSSYSEQFF.